This T cell receptor (beta chain) originates from a study of OX40 agonist ivuxolimab in advanced cancers. Across the whole study: Patients were over 65% male with ages about 23 to 90, mean about 65.

The table came from immunoSEQ multiplex PCR; TCRdb's copy has only in-frame clones and leaves some out. The repertoire holds 40,000 to 50,000 clones, with 88% as singletons. In germline, CDR1 is LGHNA, CDR2 YSLEER. The CDR3 runs 19 residues. Sequences were derived from CD4+ or CD8+ T cells sorted from blood, sampled in a trial of the OX40 agonist ivuxolimab. This clonotype was obtained from an adult with an advanced solid tumor such as melanoma, head and neck, liver or kidney cancer. The gene calls are TRBV4-3 and TRBJ2-5; 7 positions agree with TRBD1. The better agreement between TRBJ2-7 and the DNA end casts doubt on the J call. The CDR3 reads CASSQEPLLRDSWHYEQYF. As DNA, the CDR3 is TGCGCCAGCAGCCAAGAACCCCTCCTCAGGGACAGCTGGCACTACGAGCAGTACTTC.